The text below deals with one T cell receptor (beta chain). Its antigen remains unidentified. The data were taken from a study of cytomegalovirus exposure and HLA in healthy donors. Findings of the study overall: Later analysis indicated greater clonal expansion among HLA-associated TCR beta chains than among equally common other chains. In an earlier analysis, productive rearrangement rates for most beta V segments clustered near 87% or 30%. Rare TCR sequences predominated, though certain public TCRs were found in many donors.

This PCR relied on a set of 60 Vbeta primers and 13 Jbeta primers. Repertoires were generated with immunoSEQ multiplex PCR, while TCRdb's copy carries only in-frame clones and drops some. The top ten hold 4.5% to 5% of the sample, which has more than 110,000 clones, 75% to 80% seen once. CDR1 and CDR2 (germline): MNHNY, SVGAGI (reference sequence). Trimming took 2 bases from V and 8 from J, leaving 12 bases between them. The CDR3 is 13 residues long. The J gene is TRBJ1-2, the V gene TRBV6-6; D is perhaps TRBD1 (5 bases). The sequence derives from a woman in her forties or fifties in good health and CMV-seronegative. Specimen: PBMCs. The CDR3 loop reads CASSYTQGLGYTF. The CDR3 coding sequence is TGTGCCAGCAGTTACACCCAGGGTCTGGGCTACACCTTC.